This T cell receptor (beta chain) was documented in a study of blood T cell repertoires in COVID-19. About the study: Donors in the United States, Italy and Spain gave samples during acute or convalescent COVID-19. Sample material is recorded as cDNA or gDNA derived from T cells, B-cell-depleted T cells, or PBMCs.

Per the authors' pipeline: The authors estimated nucleated cell counts from reference gene primer amplification. Sequenced by immunoSEQ multiplex PCR; TCRdb stores in-frame clones only, minus some. The DNA gave D and trimming, while V, J and clone size come from that table. The sample consists of more than 200,000 clones, around 83% of them appearing once. Germline loops: CDR1 LNHDA, CDR2 SQIVND (reference sequence). This CDR3 spans 16 amino acids. V shed 3 bases, J shed 2 bases, and the junction held 6 bases outside the gene matches. The specimen sequenced was peripheral blood. This sequence was found in a man between 35 and 55 years old with active or convalescent COVID-19. The chain links TRBV19 to TRBJ2-1, with 8 positions matching TRBD2. The CDR3 region has the DNA TGTGCCAGTAGTATCTTAGGGCGGGGGGCCTACAATGAGCAGTTCTTC. It yields the protein CASSILGRGAYNEQFF.